This is a list of T cell receptor beta chains from one sample in a study of beta chain features in type 1 diabetes. Assay used: immunoSEQ multiplex PCR; TCRdb lists only in-frame clones, some missing. Found here are about 42,000 clones, about half of them singletons; the top ten hold more than 0.2%. The sample was stem cell memory CD4+ T cells from blood. These receptors were taken from a woman aged 30 to 39 in good health. Each CDR3 is given with its conserved first and last residue. Fields, in order: clone size, J gene, V gene, D gene, CDR3 protein, CDR3 DNA. The D gene is left open where the match is weak. Size is stated for part of the rows, as once, few or many counts, or as a class when the clone is expanded.

.	TRBJ2-7	TRBV6-6	.	CASSRGLSLSSYEQYF	TGTGCCAGCAGTCGAGGACTCTCCCTGAGCTCCTACGAGCAGTACTTC
few	TRBJ2-7	TRBV7-2	TRBD2	CASSFLSVAGGGYEQYF	TGTGCCAGCAGCTTCCTCTCTGTGGCGGGAGGTGGCTACGAGCAGTACTTC
few	TRBJ1-5	TRBV7-2	.	CASSLVSGLFQPQHF	TGTGCCAGCAGCTTGGTTTCGGGACTCTTTCAGCCCCAGCATTTT
few	TRBJ2-1	TRBV28	TRBD2	CASTQGGTSGKGEQFF	TGTGCCAGCACCCAAGGAGGGACTAGCGGGAAGGGTGAGCAGTTCTTC
.	TRBJ2-7	TRBV5-5	TRBD2	CASSLGLAENYEQYF	TGTGCCAGCAGCTTGGGACTAGCGGAGAACTACGAGCAGTACTTC
.	TRBJ2-1	TRBV7-7	TRBD2	CASSPGTSGLFNEQFF	TGTGCTAGCAGTCCTGGGACTAGCGGGTTGTTCAATGAGCAGTTCTTC
.	TRBJ2-7	TRBV6-1	TRBD1	CASMDTGQPSYEQYF	TGTGCCAGCATGGACACGGGACAGCCTTCCTACGAGCAGTACTTC
few	TRBJ2-7	TRBV7-2	TRBD1	CASSLRDSSYEQYF	TGTGCCAGCAGCTTAAGGGACAGCTCCTACGAGCAGTACTTC
.	TRBJ2-7	TRBV6-1	TRBD1	CASSRGTAPSYEQYF	TGTGCCAGCAGTAGAGGGACAGCCCCTTCCTACGAGCAGTACTTC
.	TRBJ2-5	TRBV7-3	TRBD2	CASSPNGAGVNQETQYF	TGTGCCAGCAGCCCTAACGGGGCGGGGGTAAACCAAGAGACCCAGTACTTC
few	TRBJ2-4	TRBV4-2	.	CASSQEEGTAKNIQYF	TGTGCCAGCAGCCAAGAAGAGGGAACAGCCAAAAACATTCAGTACTTC
few	TRBJ1-1	TRBV10-3	.	CAISFDRLNTEAFF	TGTGCCATCAGTTTTGACAGATTGAACACTGAAGCTTTCTTT
once	TRBJ2-7	TRBV5-4	.	CASSLDFDRENYEQYF	TGTGCCAGCAGCTTGGATTTCGATCGGGAGAACTACGAGCAGTACTTC
.	TRBJ2-5	TRBV27	TRBD2	CASRPLAGVHETQYF	TGTGCCAGCAGACCATTAGCGGGAGTTCATGAGACCCAGTACTTC
many	TRBJ2-1	TRBV7-2	.	CASSLSYGRGYNEQFF	TGTGCCAGCAGCTTATCTTATGGGCGCGGGTACAATGAGCAGTTCTTC
.	TRBJ2-3	TRBV7-3	.	CASSLSGVGTDTQYF	TGTGCCAGCAGCTTATCCGGGGTGGGCACAGATACGCAGTATTTT
few	TRBJ2-5	TRBV7-8	.	CASSSQGWGETQYF	TGTGCCAGCAGCTCCCAGGGTTGGGGAGAGACCCAGTACTTC
few	TRBJ2-5	TRBV15	TRBD2	CATSRGGLAEETQYF	TGTGCCACCAGCAGAGGCGGACTAGCGGAAGAGACCCAGTACTTC
few	TRBJ2-3	TRBV29-1	TRBD2	CSVEPGGVGTDTQYF	TGCAGCGTTGAACCGGGAGGGGTGGGCACAGATACGCAGTATTTT
few	TRBJ2-5	TRBV28	.	CASSSIGVVGVQETQYF	TGTGCCAGCAGTTCTATCGGGGTAGTTGGGGTTCAAGAGACCCAGTACTTC
.	TRBJ2-1	TRBV29-1	.	CSVGGTLDRNYNEQFF	TGCAGCGTGGGGGGGACCTTAGACAGGAACTACAATGAGCAGTTCTTC
few	TRBJ2-7	TRBV18	TRBD2	CASSPPGGSYEQYF	TGTGCCAGCTCACCACCGGGAGGGTCCTACGAGCAGTACTTC
.	TRBJ1-1	TRBV5-5	.	CASSFLGVNTEAFF	TGTGCCAGCAGCTTTCTCGGGGTGAACACTGAAGCTTTCTTT
.	TRBJ1-2	TRBV7-9	TRBD1	CASSQSRGPYGYTF	TGTGCCAGCAGCCAATCCAGGGGGCCCTATGGCTACACCTTC
few	TRBJ2-1	TRBV9	TRBD2	CASSVDWGGQGVGSGRAYEQFF	TGTGCCAGCAGCGTAGATTGGGGGGGGCAGGGAGTCGGTAGCGGGAGGGCCTATGAGCAGTTCTTC
.	TRBJ2-1	TRBV7-6	TRBD2	CASSLDQREVPTGQFF	TGTGCCAGCAGCTTAGACCAGCGGGAGGTCCCAACAGGGCAGTTCTTC
.	TRBJ2-7	TRBV7-2	TRBD1	CASSLTGQGPSSYEQYF	TGTGCCAGCAGCTTAACCGGACAGGGACCGAGCTCCTACGAGCAGTACTTC
few	TRBJ2-1	TRBV5-1	.	CASSPQGQHNEQFF	TGCGCCAGCAGCCCTCAGGGCCAGCACAATGAGCAGTTCTTC
.	TRBJ2-6	TRBV18	.	CASYQGTSSGANVLTF	TGTGCCAGCTATCAGGGGACGAGCTCTGGGGCCAACGTCCTGACTTTC
few	TRBJ1-2	TRBV7-2	TRBD1	CASSLNRDRGGYTF	TGTGCCAGCAGCCTAAACAGGGACAGGGGGGGCTACACCTTC
.	TRBJ2-3	TRBV7-2	TRBD2	CASSLVSSGGTSTDTQYF	TGTGCCAGCAGCTTAGTGTCTAGCGGGGGAACTAGCACAGATACGCAGTATTTT
few	TRBJ1-5	TRBV7-2	TRBD1	CASSSNTGGNQPQHF	TGTGCCAGCAGCTCCAACACAGGGGGCAATCAGCCCCAGCATTTT
.	TRBJ2-7	TRBV15	TRBD2	CATGEPSGTYEQYF	TGTGCCACGGGCGAGCCTAGCGGGACCTACGAGCAGTACTTC
.	TRBJ2-5	TRBV5-1	.	CASSLLAIGETQYF	TGCGCCAGCAGCTTGCTAGCGATTGGGGAGACCCAGTACTTC
.	TRBJ2-2	TRBV7-3	TRBD2	CASSLNGPAGNTGELFF	TGTGCCAGCAGCTTAAATGGTCCAGCGGGAAACACCGGGGAGCTGTTTTTT
few	TRBJ2-7	TRBV7-8	TRBD1	CASSPDRAYEQYF	TGTGCCAGCAGCCCGGACAGGGCCTACGAGCAGTACTTC
.	TRBJ1-2	TRBV30	TRBD1	CAWSPRDRASYTF	TGTGCCTGGAGTCCTCGGGACAGGGCAAGCTACACCTTC
few	TRBJ2-1	TRBV28	.	CASIQRAGIDNEQFF	TGTGCCAGCATCCAACGGGCGGGAATAGACAATGAGCAGTTCTTC
.	TRBJ1-5	TRBV6-6	.	CASRNGPGEPQHF	TGTGCCAGCAGAAACGGACCGGGGGAGCCCCAGCATTTT
.	TRBJ2-7	TRBV5-4	.	CASSGGLFSYEQYF	TGTGCCAGCAGCGGCGGACTCTTCTCCTACGAGCAGTACTTC
.	TRBJ2-7	TRBV27	TRBD2	CASSLSSIWSGATYEQYF	TGTGCCAGCAGTTTAAGCTCTATTTGGAGCGGGGCTACCTACGAGCAGTACTTC
few	TRBJ1-5	TRBV4-1	TRBD1	CASSQDPGQGVGQPQHF	TGCGCCAGCAGCCAAGACCCGGGACAGGGGGTAGGGCAGCCCCAGCATTTT